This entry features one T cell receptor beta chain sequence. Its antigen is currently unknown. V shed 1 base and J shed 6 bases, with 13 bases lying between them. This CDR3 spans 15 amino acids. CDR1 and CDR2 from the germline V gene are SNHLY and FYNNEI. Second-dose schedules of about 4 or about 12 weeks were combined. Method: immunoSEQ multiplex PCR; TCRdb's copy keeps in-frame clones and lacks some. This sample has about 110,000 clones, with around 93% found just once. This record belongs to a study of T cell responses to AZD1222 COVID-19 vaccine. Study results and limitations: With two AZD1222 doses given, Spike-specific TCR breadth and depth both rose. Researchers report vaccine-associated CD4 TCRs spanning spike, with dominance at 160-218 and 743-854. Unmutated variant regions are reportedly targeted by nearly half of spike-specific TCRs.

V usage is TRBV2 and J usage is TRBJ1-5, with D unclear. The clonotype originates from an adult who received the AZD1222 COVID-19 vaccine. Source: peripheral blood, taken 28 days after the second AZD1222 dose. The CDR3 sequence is CASSEGPVHGQPQHF. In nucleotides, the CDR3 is TGTGCCAGCAGTGAAGGGCCCGTGCACGGTCAGCCCCAGCATTTT.